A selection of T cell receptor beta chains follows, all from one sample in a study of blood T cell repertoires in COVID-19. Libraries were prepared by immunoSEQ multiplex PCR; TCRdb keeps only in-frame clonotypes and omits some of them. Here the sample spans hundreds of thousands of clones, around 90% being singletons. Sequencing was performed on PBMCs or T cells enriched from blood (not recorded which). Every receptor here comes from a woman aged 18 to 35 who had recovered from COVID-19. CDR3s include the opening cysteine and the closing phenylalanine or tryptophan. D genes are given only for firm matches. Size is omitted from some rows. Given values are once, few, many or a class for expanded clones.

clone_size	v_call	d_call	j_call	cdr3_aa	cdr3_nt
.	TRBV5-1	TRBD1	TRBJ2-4	CASSWGQSKNIQYF	TGCGCCAGCAGCTGGGGACAGAGCAAAAACATTCAGTACTTC
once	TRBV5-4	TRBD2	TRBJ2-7	CASSLSLAEAREQYF	TGTGCCAGCAGCTTGAGTCTAGCGGAGGCCCGGGAGCAGTACTTC
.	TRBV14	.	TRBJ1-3	CASSQPFPGNTIYF	TGTGCCAGCAGCCAACCATTTCCTGGAAACACCATATATTTT
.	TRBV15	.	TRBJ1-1	CATSRVDSPNTEAFF	TGTGCCACCAGCAGAGTTGACTCCCCGAACACTGAAGCTTTCTTT
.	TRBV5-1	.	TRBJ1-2	CASSLDTVDYYGYTF	TGCGCCAGCAGCTTGGATACAGTTGATTACTATGGCTACACCTTC
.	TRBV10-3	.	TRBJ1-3	CAIGRSSGNTIYF	TGTGCCATCGGCCGGAGCTCTGGAAACACCATATATTTT
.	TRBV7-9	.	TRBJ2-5	CASSLEWRETQYF	TGTGCCAGCAGCTTAGAGTGGCGGGAGACCCAGTACTTC
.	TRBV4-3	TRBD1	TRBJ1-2	CASSQGQGAQGYTF	TGCGCCAGCAGCCAAGGACAGGGGGCGCAGGGCTACACCTTC
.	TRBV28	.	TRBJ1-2	CASSLTEYGYTF	TGTGCCAGCAGTTTAACAGAGTATGGCTACACCTTC
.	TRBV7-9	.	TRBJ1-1	CASSLLRGWTEAFF	TGTGCCAGCAGCTTACTCAGGGGATGGACTGAAGCTTTCTTT
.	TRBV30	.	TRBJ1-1	CAWSARGGSEAFF	TGTGCCTGGAGTGCCCGGGGGGGCTCTGAAGCTTTCTTT
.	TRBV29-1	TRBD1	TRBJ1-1	CSVSGQGVVRTEAFF	TGCAGCGTCTCGGGACAGGGGGTAGTGAGGACTGAAGCTTTCTTT
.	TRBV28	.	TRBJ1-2	CASRPLDGGYGYTF	TGTGCCAGCAGGCCCCTGGACGGGGGCTATGGCTACACCTTC
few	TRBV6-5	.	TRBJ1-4	CASRADSSFNEKLFF	TGTGCCAGCAGGGCCGACAGCTCCTTTAATGAAAAACTGTTTTTT
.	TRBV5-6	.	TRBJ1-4	CASSVWGHRNEKLFF	TGTGCCAGCAGCGTATGGGGACATAGGAATGAAAAACTGTTTTTT
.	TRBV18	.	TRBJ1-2	CASSPPVGSSRYGYTF	TGTGCCAGCTCACCGCCCGTCGGTTCCTCCCGCTATGGCTACACCTTC
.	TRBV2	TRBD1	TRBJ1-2	CATGRTGESGYTF	TGTGCCACGGGAAGGACAGGGGAATCCGGCTACACCTTC
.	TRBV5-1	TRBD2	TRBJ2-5	CASSLVASGGQETQYF	TGCGCCAGCAGCTTGGTGGCTAGCGGGGGGCAAGAGACCCAGTACTTC
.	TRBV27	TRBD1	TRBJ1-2	CASSPETRQGRYGYTF	TGTGCCAGCAGTCCCGAAACTAGACAGGGCCGCTATGGCTACACCTTC
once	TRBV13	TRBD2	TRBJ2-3	CASSQSGLAGIGSDTQYF	TGTGCCAGCAGCCAGAGTGGACTAGCGGGAATAGGCTCAGATACGCAGTATTTT
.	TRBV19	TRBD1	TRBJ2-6	CASSATGTARSGANVLTF	TGTGCCAGTAGTGCGACCGGGACAGCACGCTCTGGGGCCAACGTCCTGACTTTC
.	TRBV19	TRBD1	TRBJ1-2	CASLAGGRLSRYTF	TGTGCCAGTTTGGCAGGGGGCAGATTGTCCCGCTACACCTTC
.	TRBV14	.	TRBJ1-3	CASSEQVGNTIYF	TGTGCCAGCAGCGAACAAGTTGGAAACACCATATATTTT
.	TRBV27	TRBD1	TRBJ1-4	CASSTDRGLRLFF	TGTGCCAGCAGTACGGACAGGGGGTTAAGACTGTTTTTT
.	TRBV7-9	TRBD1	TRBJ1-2	CASSLEYRGNYGYTF	TGTGCCAGCAGCTTAGAGTACAGGGGGAACTATGGCTACACCTTC
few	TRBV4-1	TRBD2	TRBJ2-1	CASSQGLAGYEQFF	TGCGCCAGCAGCCAGGGACTAGCGGGATATGAGCAGTTCTTC
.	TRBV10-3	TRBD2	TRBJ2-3	CAISEGLAETDTQYF	TGTGCCATCAGTGAGGGACTAGCGGAGACAGATACGCAGTATTTT
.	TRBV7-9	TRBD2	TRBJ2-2	CASSPTGAGGSTGELFF	TGTGCCAGCAGCCCCACCGGGGCCGGCGGGAGCACCGGGGAGCTGTTTTTT
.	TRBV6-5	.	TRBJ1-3	CASSPGGGSGNTIYF	TGTGCCAGCAGCCCGGGAGGGGGCTCTGGAAACACCATATATTTT
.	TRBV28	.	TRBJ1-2	CASSLVQRGYGYTF	TGTGCCAGCAGTTTAGTACAGCGGGGCTATGGCTACACCTTC
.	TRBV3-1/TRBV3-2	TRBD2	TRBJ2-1	CASSQAGLAGGVYNEQFF	TGTGCCAGCAGCCAAGCCGGGTTAGCGGGGGGAGTATACAATGAGCAGTTCTTC
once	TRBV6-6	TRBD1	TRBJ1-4	CASSPGQGRKGEKLFF	TGTGCCAGCAGTCCGGGACAGGGTAGGAAGGGTGAAAAACTGTTTTTT
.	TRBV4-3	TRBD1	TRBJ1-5	CASSQQTGWNQPQHF	TGCGCCAGCAGCCAGCAGACAGGGTGGAATCAGCCCCAGCATTTT
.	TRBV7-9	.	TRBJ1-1	CASGLPGAPEAFF	TGTGCCAGTGGCCTACCTGGGGCACCTGAAGCTTTCTTT
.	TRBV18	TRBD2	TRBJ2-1	CASSPALSASGGASYNEQFF	TGTGCCAGCTCACCCGCCCTCTCTGCTAGCGGGGGGGCCTCCTACAATGAGCAGTTCTTC
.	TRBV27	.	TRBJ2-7	CASSLSGGGYEQYF	TGTGCCAGCAGTTTATCGGGAGGGGGGTACGAGCAGTACTTC
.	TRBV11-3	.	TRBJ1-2	CASSLEGAADLWGYTF	TGTGCCAGCAGCTTAGAGGGGGCGGCGGACCTTTGGGGCTACACCTTC
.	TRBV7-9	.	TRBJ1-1	CASSFSQPGDTEAFF	TGTGCCAGCAGCTTTAGCCAACCAGGGGACACTGAAGCTTTCTTT
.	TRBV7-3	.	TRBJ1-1	CASSFQGGTEAFF	TGTGCCAGCAGCTTTCAGGGAGGAACTGAAGCTTTCTTT
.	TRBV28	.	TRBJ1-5	CASREWTDYSNQPQHF	TGTGCCAGCAGGGAATGGACAGACTATAGCAATCAGCCCCAGCATTTT
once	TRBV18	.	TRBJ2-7	CASSPPAGPYEQYF	TGTGCCAGCTCACCCCCGGCAGGCCCCTACGAGCAGTACTTC
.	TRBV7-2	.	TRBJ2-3	CASSLATGAGLDTQYF	TGTGCCAGCAGCTTAGCCACCGGCGCGGGGCTAGATACGCAGTATTTT
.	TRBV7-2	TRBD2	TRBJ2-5	CASSLSERGRLGETQYF	TGTGCCAGCAGCTTAAGTGAGCGCGGGAGGTTAGGAGAGACCCAGTACTTC
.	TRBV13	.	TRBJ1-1	CASSSTANTEAFF	TGTGCCAGCAGCTCAACAGCGAACACTGAAGCTTTCTTT
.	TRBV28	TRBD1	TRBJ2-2	CASRTNRGLPGELFF	TGTGCCAGCAGAACCAACAGGGGGCTCCCGGGGGAGCTGTTTTTT
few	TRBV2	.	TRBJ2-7	CASSILYEQYF	TGTGCCAGCAGTATACTTTACGAGCAGTACTTC
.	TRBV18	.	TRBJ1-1	CASSTRGLNTEAFF	TGTGCCAGCTCCACACGGGGTTTGAACACTGAAGCTTTCTTT
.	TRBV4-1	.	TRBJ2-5	CASSQTLRQREETQYF	TGCGCCAGCAGCCAAACCCTAAGACAGAGAGAAGAGACCCAGTACTTC
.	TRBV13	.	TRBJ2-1	CASSLDPRTFRSYNEQFF	TGTGCCAGCAGCTTAGACCCAAGGACATTTCGGTCCTACAATGAGCAGTTCTTC
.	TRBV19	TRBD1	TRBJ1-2	CASRKDRGHYGYTF	TGTGCCAGTAGAAAGGACAGGGGACACTATGGCTACACCTTC
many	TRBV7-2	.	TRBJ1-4	CASSSPLVSGATNEKLFF	TGTGCCAGCAGCTCCCCTTTGGTGAGCGGAGCAACTAATGAAAAACTGTTTTTT
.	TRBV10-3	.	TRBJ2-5	CAISAGGQETQYF	TGTGCCATCAGTGCCGGGGGCCAAGAGACCCAGTACTTC
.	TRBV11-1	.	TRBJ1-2	CASSIRQTPNYGYTF	TGTGCCAGCAGCATCAGACAGACTCCTAACTATGGCTACACCTTC
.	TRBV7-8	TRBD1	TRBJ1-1	CASSPKRILQGTNTEAFF	TGTGCCAGCAGCCCCAAGAGGATCTTACAGGGGACGAACACTGAAGCTTTCTTT